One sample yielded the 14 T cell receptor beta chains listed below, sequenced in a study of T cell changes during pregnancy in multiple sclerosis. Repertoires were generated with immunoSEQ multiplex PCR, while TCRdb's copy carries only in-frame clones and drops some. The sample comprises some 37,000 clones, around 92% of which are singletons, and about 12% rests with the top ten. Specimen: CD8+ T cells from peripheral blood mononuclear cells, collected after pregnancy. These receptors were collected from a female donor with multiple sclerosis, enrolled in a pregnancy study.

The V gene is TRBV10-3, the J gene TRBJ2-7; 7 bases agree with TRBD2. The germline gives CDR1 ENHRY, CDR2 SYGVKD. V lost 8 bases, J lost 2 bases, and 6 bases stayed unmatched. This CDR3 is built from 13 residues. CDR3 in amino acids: CAIGGGVAYEQYF. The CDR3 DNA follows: TGTGCCATCGGTGGGGGGGTTGCCTACGAGCAGTACTTC.

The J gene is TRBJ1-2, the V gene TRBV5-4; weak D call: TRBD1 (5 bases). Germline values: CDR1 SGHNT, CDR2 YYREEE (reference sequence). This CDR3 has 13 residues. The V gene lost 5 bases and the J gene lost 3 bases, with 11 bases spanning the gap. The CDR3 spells CASRAQVYYGYTF. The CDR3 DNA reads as TGTGCCAGCAGGGCACAGGTCTACTATGGCTACACCTTC.

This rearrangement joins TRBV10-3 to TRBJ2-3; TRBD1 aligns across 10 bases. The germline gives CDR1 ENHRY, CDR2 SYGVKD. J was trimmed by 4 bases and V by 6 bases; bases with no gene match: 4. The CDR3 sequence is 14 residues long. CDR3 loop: CAIRDRGRADTQYF. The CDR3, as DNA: TGTGCCATCAGGGACAGGGGGAGAGCAGATACGCAGTATTTT.

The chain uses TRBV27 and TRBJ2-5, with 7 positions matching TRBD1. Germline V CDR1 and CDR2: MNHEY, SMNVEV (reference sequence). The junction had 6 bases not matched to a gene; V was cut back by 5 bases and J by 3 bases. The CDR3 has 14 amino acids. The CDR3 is CASSDGTEEETQYF. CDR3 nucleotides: TGTGCCAGCAGTGACGGGACAGAAGAAGAGACCCAGTACTTC.

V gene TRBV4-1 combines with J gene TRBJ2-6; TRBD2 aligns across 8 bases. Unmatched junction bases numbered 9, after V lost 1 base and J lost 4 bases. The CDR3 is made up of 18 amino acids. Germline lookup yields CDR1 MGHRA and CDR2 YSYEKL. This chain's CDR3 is CASSQGRRGVGGANVLTF. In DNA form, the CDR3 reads TGCGCCAGCAGCCAAGGGAGGCGGGGGGTTGGCGGGGCCAACGTCCTGACTTTC.

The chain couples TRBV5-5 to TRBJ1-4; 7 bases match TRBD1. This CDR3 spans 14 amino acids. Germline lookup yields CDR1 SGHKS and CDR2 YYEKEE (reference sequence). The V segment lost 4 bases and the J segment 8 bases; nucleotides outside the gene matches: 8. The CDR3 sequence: CASSPGQAGEKLFF. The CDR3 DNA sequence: TGTGCCAGCAGCCCCGGACAGGCGGGGGAAAAACTGTTTTTT. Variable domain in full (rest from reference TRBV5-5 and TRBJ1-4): DAGVTQSPTHLIKTRGQQVTLRCSPISGHKSVSWYQQVLGQGPQFIFQYYEKEERGRGNFPDRFSARQFPNYSSELNVNALLLGDSALYLCASSPGQAGEKLFFGSGTQLSVL.

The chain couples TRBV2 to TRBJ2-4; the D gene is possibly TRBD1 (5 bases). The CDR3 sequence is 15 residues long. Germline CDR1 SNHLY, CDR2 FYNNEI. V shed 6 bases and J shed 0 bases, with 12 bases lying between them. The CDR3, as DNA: TGTGCCAGCAGGGGGTCAGGGTTAGCCAAAAACATTCAGTACTTC. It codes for CASRGSGLAKNIQYF.

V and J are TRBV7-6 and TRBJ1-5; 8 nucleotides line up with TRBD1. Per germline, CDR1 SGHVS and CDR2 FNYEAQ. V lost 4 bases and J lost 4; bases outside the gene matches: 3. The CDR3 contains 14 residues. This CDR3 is CASSSGGANQPQHF. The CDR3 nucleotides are TGTGCCAGCAGCTCAGGGGGCGCGAATCAGCCCCAGCATTTT. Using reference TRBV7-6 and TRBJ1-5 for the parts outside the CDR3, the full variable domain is GAGVSQSPRYKVTKRGQDVALRCDPISGHVSLYWYRQALGQGPEFLTYFNYEAQQDKSGLPNDRFSAERPEGSISTLTIQRTEQRDSAMYRCASSSGGANQPQHFGDGTRLSIL.

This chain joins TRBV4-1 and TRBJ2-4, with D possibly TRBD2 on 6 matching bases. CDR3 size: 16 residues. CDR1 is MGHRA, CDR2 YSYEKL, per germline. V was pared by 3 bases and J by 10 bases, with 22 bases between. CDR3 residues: CASSQEARGSDPIQYF. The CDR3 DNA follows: TGCGCCAGCAGCCAGGAAGCCCGGGGGTCTGACCCGATTCAGTACTTC.

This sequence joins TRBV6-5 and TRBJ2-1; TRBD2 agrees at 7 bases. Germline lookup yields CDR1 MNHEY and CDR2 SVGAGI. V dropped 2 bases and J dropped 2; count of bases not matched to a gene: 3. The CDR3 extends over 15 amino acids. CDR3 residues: CASSYVRETYNEQFF. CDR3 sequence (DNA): TGTGCCAGCAGTTACGTGCGGGAGACCTACAATGAGCAGTTCTTC.

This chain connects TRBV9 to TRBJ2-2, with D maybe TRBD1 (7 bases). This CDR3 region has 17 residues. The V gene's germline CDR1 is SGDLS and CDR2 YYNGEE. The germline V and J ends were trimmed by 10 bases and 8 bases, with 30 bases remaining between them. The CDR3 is CAGGGDRKPLGGGELFF. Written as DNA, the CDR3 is TGTGCCGGAGGGGGCGACAGGAAACCCCTGGGAGGTGGGGAGCTGTTTTTT.

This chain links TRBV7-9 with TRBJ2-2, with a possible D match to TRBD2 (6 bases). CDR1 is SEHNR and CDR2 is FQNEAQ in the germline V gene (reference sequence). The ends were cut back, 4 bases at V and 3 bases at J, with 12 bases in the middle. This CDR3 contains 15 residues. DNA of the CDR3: TGTGCCAGCAGCTCGGGGACTTATTACACCGGGGAGCTGTTTTTT. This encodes CASSSGTYYTGELFF.

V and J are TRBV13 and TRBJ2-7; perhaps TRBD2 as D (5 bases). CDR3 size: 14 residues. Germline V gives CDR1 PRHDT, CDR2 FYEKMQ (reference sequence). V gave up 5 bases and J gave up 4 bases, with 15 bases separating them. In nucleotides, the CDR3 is TGTGCCAGCAGCGGCGGGCTGGGTGGGTACGAGCAGTACTTC. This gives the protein CASSGGLGGYEQYF.

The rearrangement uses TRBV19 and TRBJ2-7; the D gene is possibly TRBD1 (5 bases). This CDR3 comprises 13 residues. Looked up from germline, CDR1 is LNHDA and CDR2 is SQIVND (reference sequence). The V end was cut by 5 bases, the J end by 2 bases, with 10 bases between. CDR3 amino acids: CASSSTVPYEQYF. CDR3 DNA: TGTGCCAGTAGTTCGACAGTGCCCTACGAGCAGTACTTC.